Following are 24 T cell receptor beta chains from one sample sequenced in a study of identical twins. TCRdb passed the 5' RACE reads through MiXCR, listing each CDR3 protein once. The table shows approximately 690,000 distinct CDR3 sequences, with around 6% occurring only once. The sample consisted of naive T cells sorted from blood. The receptors shown here come from a young man in good health.

This clonotype was detected ten times or more. J is TRBJ2-7 and V is TRBV5-1; 10 bases map to TRBD2. V lost 5 bases, J lost 3 bases, and 8 bases stayed unmatched. This CDR3 contains 15 residues. Germline-derived CDR1 and CDR2 are SGHRS and YFSETQ. This CDR3 is CASRPTSGDIYEQYF. CDR3 nucleotide sequence: TGCGCCAGCAGGCCTACTAGCGGGGATATCTACGAGCAGTACTTC.

This clonotype was seen a handful of times. V is TRBV29-1 and J is TRBJ2-2; D not resolved. The germline gives CDR1 SQVTM, CDR2 ANQGSEA. The CDR3 runs to 12 residues. V was shortened by 6 bases and J by 5 bases, with 10 bases between the two germline ends. The CDR3 DNA sequence: TGCAGCGTATTAGTATGGACCGGGGAGCTGTTTTTT. Amino acid sequence: CSVLVWTGELFF.

This clonotype showed up many times. The gene calls are TRBV3-1 and TRBJ1-2; D gene uncertain. Trimming pared 6 bases from V and 6 bases from J, leaving 14 bases between. Germline values: CDR1 LGHDT, CDR2 YNNKEL (reference sequence). The CDR3 covers 13 residues. CDR3 in DNA: TGTGCCAGCAGAAGCTCGGGCCCGGATGGCTACACCTTC. Its protein is CASRSSGPDGYTF.

This clonotype was counted between two and nine times. The chain has TRBV5-6 and TRBJ2-5, with unresolved D. Germline values: CDR1 SGHDT, CDR2 YYEEEE. CDR3 length equals 14 residues. V was trimmed by 4 bases and J by 5 bases, leaving 15 bases between them. The DNA of the CDR3 is TGTGCCAGCAGCGGGGTGGCAGTCGACGAGACCCAGTACTTC. Translated, it gives CASSGVAVDETQYF.

This clonotype was seen repeatedly, ten times or more. The chain links TRBV5-1 to TRBJ2-7; 9 nucleotides agree with TRBD1. CDR3 size: 16 residues. CDR1 and CDR2 (germline): SGHRS, YFSETQ. J lost 4 bases, V lost 0 bases, and 8 bases had no gene match. The CDR3: CASSLALDRGVYEQYV. The CDR3 nucleotides are TGCGCCAGCAGCTTGGCCCTAGACAGGGGGGTTTACGAGCAGTACGTC.

The CDR3 sequence: CASSLADAGIYGYTF. In DNA form, the CDR3 reads TGTGCCAGCAGCTTGGCCGACGCGGGGATCTATGGCTACACCTTC. This chain connects TRBV5-6 to TRBJ1-2; D uncertain. CDR1 is SGHDT, CDR2 YYEEEE, per germline. This CDR3 is 15 amino acids long. The germline V and J ends were trimmed by 0 bases and 4 bases, with 13 bases remaining between them.

This chain links TRBV28 with TRBJ2-7; 8 nucleotides line up with TRBD2. With V trimmed by 5 bases and J by 0 bases, 15 bases remained unmatched. CDR1 and CDR2 (germline): MDHEN, SYDVKM. The CDR3 covers 18 residues. The CDR3 sequence: CASSPLLAGLASSYEQYF. The CDR3 bases are TGTGCCAGCAGTCCCCTCCTCGCAGGACTAGCTAGCTCCTACGAGCAGTACTTC.

This clonotype has at least ten counts. This chain links TRBV12-3 or TRBV12-4 with TRBJ2-5, with D perhaps TRBD1 (8 bases). The V end was cut by 5 bases, the J end by 0 bases, with 13 bases between. This CDR3 has 15 residues. CDR3 bases: TGTGCCAGCAGTCCCACAGGGGGGGACCAAGAGACCCAGTACTTC. Amino acids: CASSPTGGDQETQYF.

This clonotype was recorded a few times. The chain combines TRBV20-1 with TRBJ2-7, with D perhaps given as TRBD1 or TRBD2 (5 bases each). Trimming pared 5 bases from V and 6 bases from J, leaving 23 bases between. This CDR3 spans 15 amino acids. In germline, CDR1 is DFQATT, CDR2 SNEGSKA (reference sequence). The CDR3 nucleotides are TGCAGTGCTCAACAGAACACGGGACCCATCAGCGAGCAGTACTTC. Its translation: CSAQQNTGPISEQYF.

This clonotype was found many times. This chain connects TRBV7-8 to TRBJ1-5; D is unclear. Germline lookup yields CDR1 SGHVS and CDR2 FQNEAQ. This CDR3 spans 16 amino acids. V shed 5 bases and J shed 13 bases, with 27 bases lying between them. The CDR3 protein is CASSLYRTDARWQQHF. In DNA, the CDR3 is TGTGCCAGCAGCCTATATCGTACGGACGCGAGGTGGCAACAGCATTTT.

At least ten counts were recorded for this clonotype. The CDR3 nucleotides are TGTGCCAGCAGTGGGGGAGGGCCCTCCTACAATGAGCAGTTCTTC. Its protein product is CASSGGGPSYNEQFF. This chain joins TRBV27 and TRBJ2-1, with 7 positions matching TRBD2. V lost 5 bases and J lost 0; bases outside the gene matches: 4. The CDR3 sequence is 15 residues long. Germline CDR1 and CDR2: MNHEY and SMNVEV (reference sequence).

The V gene is TRBV28, the J gene TRBJ2-7; D perhaps matches TRBD2 (5 bases). Germline V gives CDR1 MDHEN, CDR2 SYDVKM. The CDR3 extends over 12 amino acids. V was cut by 5 bases and J by 7 bases, with 12 bases left in between. CDR3 amino acids: CASSGSRLEQYF. CDR3 bases: TGTGCCAGCAGTGGCAGCCGACTAGAGCAGTACTTC.

The CDR3 protein is CASSRRAGGPYEQYF. The CDR3 DNA reads as TGTGCCAGCAGCCGACGGGCGGGAGGGCCCTACGAGCAGTACTTC. This sequence joins TRBV27 and TRBJ2-7, with 9 bases fitting TRBD2. CDR3 length equals 15 residues. Germline V CDR1 and CDR2: MNHEY, SMNVEV (reference sequence). Losses at the gene ends were 6 bases for V and 2 bases for J; bases not matched to a gene: 8.

This clonotype came up a few times. V usage is TRBV27 and J usage is TRBJ2-1; 8 nucleotides align to TRBD2. Germline CDR1 MNHEY, CDR2 SMNVEV (reference sequence). The CDR3 runs to 18 residues. V lost 6 bases, J lost 6 bases, and 19 bases stayed unmatched. The CDR3 bases are TGTGCCAGCAGCCCGACTCGGGTAGCGGGACCCCCGGGCAATGAGCAGTTCTTC. It codes for CASSPTRVAGPPGNEQFF.

The rearrangement links TRBV18 to TRBJ2-1, with 8 bases that match TRBD2. The CDR3 totals 16 residues. The junction had 13 bases not matched to a gene; V was cut back by 6 bases and J by 6 bases. The germline gives CDR1 KGHSH, CDR2 LQKENI. Here the CDR3 DNA reads TGTGCCAGCTCTTACGTAACGGTTGCGGGAGGCAATGAGCAGTTCTTC. Protein sequence: CASSYVTVAGGNEQFF. Combining the CDR3 with reference TRBV18 and TRBJ2-1 gives the whole variable domain NAGVMQNPRHLVRRRGQEARLRCSPMKGHSHVYWYRQLPEEGLKFMVYLQKENIIDESGMPKERFSAEFPKEGPSILRIQQVVRGDSAAYFCASSYVTVAGGNEQFFGPGTRLTVL.

The chain couples TRBV5-1 to TRBJ1-6; 8 positions match TRBD1. The CDR3 runs to 14 residues. Germline CDR1 reads SGHRS; CDR2 reads YFSETQ. With 4 bases clipped from V and 6 bases from J, the junction kept 3 bases outside the gene matches. The CDR3 coding sequence is TGCGCCAGCAGCACCGGACAGGGTAATTCACCCCTCCACTTT. It encodes CASSTGQGNSPLHF. The complete variable domain, with remaining parts taken from reference TRBV5-1 and TRBJ1-6, reads KAGVTQTPRYLIKTRGQQVTLSCSPISGHRSVSWYQQTPGQGLQFLFEYFSETQRNKGNFPGRFSGRQFSNSRSEMNVSTLELGDSALYLCASSTGQGNSPLHFGNGTRLTVT.

The rearrangement joins TRBV6-2 or TRBV6-3 to TRBJ1-2; D is possibly TRBD1 (5 bases). V lost 2 bases and J lost 5, with 12 bases in between. This CDR3 contains 14 residues. Germline V CDR1 and CDR2: MNHEY, SVGEGT. Here the CDR3 DNA reads TGTGCCAGCAGTTACGGGGCAGACCTTTATGGCTACACCTTC. This encodes CASSYGADLYGYTF.

This clonotype was recorded many times. The rearrangement links TRBV15 to TRBJ2-1, with 10 positions matching TRBD2. The CDR3 runs to 13 residues. Germline-derived CDR1 and CDR2 are LNHNV and YYDKDF (reference sequence). J lost 7 bases, V lost 6 bases, and 3 bases had no gene match. CDR3 in DNA: TGTGCCACCAGGTCTAGCGGGAGAAATGAGCAGTTCTTC. This sequence encodes CATRSSGRNEQFF.

This sequence joins TRBV20-1 and TRBJ2-3; TRBD2 matches 12 bases. Trimming cost V 1 base and J 8 bases; bases outside gene matches: 7. Germline CDR1 reads DFQATT; CDR2 reads SNEGSKA (reference sequence). CDR3 size: 15 residues. This chain's CDR3 is CSARGKLAGGGTQYF. The CDR3 coding sequence is TGCAGTGCTAGAGGAAAACTAGCGGGAGGTGGTACGCAGTATTTT.

This clonotype was observed many times. The chain couples TRBV20-1 to TRBJ2-5, with 8 positions matching TRBD2. CDR1 and CDR2 (germline): DFQATT, SNEGSKA (reference sequence). Trimming removed 5 bases from V and 1 base from J; junction bases left unmatched: 3. The CDR3 has 13 residues. The CDR3 nucleotides are TGCAGTGCTCCAGGGACTAGCCAAGAGACCCAGTACTTC. The encoded protein is CSAPGTSQETQYF.

This sequence joins TRBV6-5 and TRBJ1-2; 9 bases are a match to TRBD1. The germline CDR1 and CDR2 sequences are MNHEY and SVGAGI. This CDR3 is 16 amino acids long. With V trimmed by 1 base and J by 5 bases, 8 bases remained unmatched. Here the CDR3 DNA reads TGTGCCAGCAGTTACTGGGACAGGGTCGGGGGGTATGGCTACACCTTC. This translates into CASSYWDRVGGYGYTF.

There are many counts of this clonotype. The CDR3 DNA is TGTGCCAGCAGTCCTACAGGGGGCTATACAGATACGCAGTATTTT. This gives the protein CASSPTGGYTDTQYF. The chain joins TRBV12-3 or TRBV12-4 to TRBJ2-3, with 9 nucleotides matching TRBD1. The ends lost 5 bases at V and 3 bases at J; junction bases unmatched: 6. This CDR3 has 15 amino acids.

This clonotype was recorded at least ten times. The chain is built from TRBV12-3 or TRBV12-4 and TRBJ2-7, with D possibly matching TRBD2 (6 bases). The V gene lost 4 bases and the J gene lost 6 bases, with 16 bases spanning the gap. The CDR3 consists of 14 residues. CDR3 sequence: CASSSGTGVSEQYF. DNA of the CDR3: TGTGCCAGCAGTTCCGGGACTGGAGTTTCCGAGCAGTACTTC.

The rearrangement links TRBV25-1 to TRBJ2-7; 7 nucleotides align to TRBD2. Germline CDR1 MGHDK, CDR2 SYGVNS. CDR3 length equals 15 residues. V lost 3 bases to trimming and J lost 5 bases; unmatched junction nucleotides: 10. Written as DNA, the CDR3 is TGTGCCAGCAGTGATACCGCGGGAGTCGAGCACGAGCAGTACTTC. Its translation: CASSDTAGVEHEQYF.